This T cell receptor (beta chain) was sequenced in a study of blood T cell repertoires in COVID-19. At the level of the study: Nucleic acid was either cDNA or gDNA, and it came from T cells, B-cell-depleted T cells, or PBMCs.

Germline lookup yields CDR1 MDHEN and CDR2 SYDVKM. Trimming left V 6 bases short and J 3 bases short, with 12 bases between. This CDR3 comprises 13 residues. Sequenced by immunoSEQ multiplex PCR; TCRdb stores in-frame clones only, minus some. The table has approximately 170,000 clones, 80% to 85% seen once. Material for sequencing was peripheral blood. V is TRBV28 and J is TRBJ2-7; TRBD2 might be the D (6 bases). This receptor was identified in an older man with active or convalescent COVID-19. This chain's CDR3 is CASRSGLNYEQYF. CDR3 nucleotides: TGTGCCAGCAGGTCGGGACTGAACTACGAGCAGTACTTC. Based on the CDR3 plus reference TRBV28 and TRBJ2-7, the full variable domain is DVKVTQSSRYLVKRTGEKVFLECVQDMDHENMFWYRQDPGLGLRLIYFSYDVKMKEKGDIPEGYSVSREKKERFSLILESASTNQTSMYLCASRSGLNYEQYFGPGTRLTVT.